This is a list of T cell receptor beta chains from one sample in a study of regulatory T cells in long-lasting Graves disease. TCRdb ran MiXCR on the multiplex PCR reads and lists one entry per CDR3 protein. The sample has 350,000 to 450,000 distinct CDR3 sequences, less than 25% seen once; the top ten hold roughly 20%. Sequenced here: peripheral blood mononuclear cells (PBMCs), sampled when the disease was refractory, from a patient treated with antithyroid drugs. The receptors were sampled from a female donor with Graves disease. CDR3s include the opening cysteine and the closing phenylalanine or tryptophan. The D gene is left open where the match is weak. Size values are once, few and many counts, or a class for expanded clones, and some rows have none.

D gene: NA; clone size: many; V gene: TRBV12-3/TRBV12-4; J gene: TRBJ2-7; CDR3 DNA: TGTGCCAGCAGTTTAATGGCAGATTCCTACGAGCAGTACTTC; CDR3 protein: CASSLMADSYEQYF
D gene: NA; clone size: many; V gene: TRBV2; J gene: TRBJ2-7; CDR3 DNA: TGTGCCAGCAGCATAACCGGGACGGCTTCCCTCTACGAGCAGTACTTC; CDR3 protein: CASSITGTASLYEQYF
D gene: TRBD2; clone size: NA; V gene: TRBV20-1; J gene: TRBJ2-7; CDR3 DNA: TGCAGTGCTCAACCGGAGTGGACTAGCGGCTACGAGCAGTACTTC; CDR3 protein: CSAQPEWTSGYEQYF
D gene: TRBD1; clone size: few; V gene: TRBV29-1; J gene: TRBJ2-5; CDR3 DNA: TGCAGCGTTGAAGGGGGACAGGGTTGGGAGACCCAGTACTTC; CDR3 protein: CSVEGGQGWETQYF
D gene: NA; clone size: few; V gene: TRBV12-3/TRBV12-4; J gene: TRBJ2-2; CDR3 DNA: TGTGCCAGCGGAAAAGAGAACACCGGGGAGCTGTTTTTT; CDR3 protein: CASGKENTGELFF
D gene: TRBD1; clone size: many; V gene: TRBV28; J gene: TRBJ1-5; CDR3 DNA: TGTGCCCTGGCAGGGGGCTCAGAGCAGCCCCAGCATTTT; CDR3 protein: CALAGGSEQPQHF
D gene: TRBD1; clone size: many; V gene: TRBV27; J gene: TRBJ1-2; CDR3 DNA: TGTGCCAGCAGTTCCCGGGACAGGGGTTATTATGGCTACACCTTC; CDR3 protein: CASSSRDRGYYGYTF
D gene: NA; clone size: many; V gene: TRBV12-3/TRBV12-4; J gene: TRBJ2-5; CDR3 DNA: TGTGCCAGCAGTTCCAGGGGGGATGGTTCAGAGACCCAGTACTTC; CDR3 protein: CASSSRGDGSETQYF
D gene: NA; clone size: NA; V gene: TRBV27; J gene: TRBJ2-5; CDR3 DNA: TGTGCCAGCAGTGAACGAACAGGGCCTGAGGAGACCCAGTACTTC; CDR3 protein: CASSERTGPEETQYF
D gene: NA; clone size: NA; V gene: TRBV6-1; J gene: TRBJ2-1; CDR3 DNA: TGTGCCAGCCGGGGAAGGGGGATTAATGAGCAGTTCTTC; CDR3 protein: CASRGRGINEQFF
D gene: TRBD2; clone size: NA; V gene: TRBV2; J gene: TRBJ2-1; CDR3 DNA: TGTGCCAGCAGTGTGGGCGGGAGGATTGATGAGCAGTTCTTC; CDR3 protein: CASSVGGRIDEQFF
D gene: TRBD2; clone size: few; V gene: TRBV7-9; J gene: TRBJ2-7; CDR3 DNA: TGTGCCAGCAGCTTAGAAGCGGGAGATACCTACGAGCAGTACTTC; CDR3 protein: CASSLEAGDTYEQYF
D gene: TRBD1; clone size: many; V gene: TRBV27; J gene: TRBJ2-2; CDR3 DNA: TGTGCCAGCAGTTTCAGCGGGACAGGGGGCGGGGAGCTGTTTTTT; CDR3 protein: CASSFSGTGGGELFF
D gene: NA; clone size: many; V gene: TRBV7-2; J gene: TRBJ2-7; CDR3 DNA: TGTGCCAGCAGCTTAGTGGGGACAAATAGGTACGAGCAGTACTTC; CDR3 protein: CASSLVGTNRYEQYF
D gene: NA; clone size: few; V gene: TRBV30; J gene: TRBJ2-7; CDR3 DNA: TGTGCCTGGAGTGGGGCAGGGGAGGACGAGCAGTACTTC; CDR3 protein: CAWSGAGEDEQYF
D gene: NA; clone size: NA; V gene: TRBV18; J gene: TRBJ1-1; CDR3 DNA: TGTGCCAGCTCACAACAGGAGGTGAGCACTGAAGCTTTCTTT; CDR3 protein: CASSQQEVSTEAFF